What follows are 24 T cell receptor beta chains derived from one specimen sequenced in a study of T-cell reconstitution after alpha-beta-depleted transplantation in children. Unique molecular identifiers were incorporated when the TCRbeta library was constructed. MiXCR was run by TCRdb on the PCR reads, yielding one entry per CDR3 protein. The data contain more than 300,000 distinct CDR3 sequences, 16% of them seen just once; the ten biggest clones take up about 41%. Sequenced here: PBMCs, mostly from graft donor cells, sampled 360 days after TCRalphabeta/CD19-depleted stem cell transplant. Every receptor here comes from a male patient between 2 and 15 years old who had a stem cell transplant for acute lymphoblastic leukemia, so the T cells may come from the graft donor.

The J gene is TRBJ1-3, the V gene TRBV12-3 or TRBV12-4; D is perhaps TRBD1 (5 bases). V was shortened by 9 bases and J by 1 base, with 19 bases between the two germline ends. The CDR3 is made up of 16 amino acids. Here the CDR3 DNA reads TGTGCCAGTACAACTCCGGGACGGCATTCTGGAAACACCATATATTTT. The encoded protein is CASTTPGRHSGNTIYF.

This clonotype was detected many times. The V and J genes are TRBV6-5 and TRBJ2-2; unclear D gene. This CDR3 comprises 12 residues. Germline CDR1 and CDR2: MNHEY and SVGAGI. Trimming removed 6 bases from V and 5 bases from J, with 7 bases in between. The CDR3 here is CASRRKTGELFF. CDR3 DNA: TGTGCCAGCAGGCGAAAAACCGGGGAGCTGTTTTTT.

This chain uses TRBV18 with TRBJ1-1, with a weak D call TRBD1 (6 bases). Looked up from germline, CDR1 is KGHSH and CDR2 is LQKENI. The V gene lost 1 base and the J gene lost 1 base, with 22 bases spanning the gap. The CDR3 spans 19 residues. CDR3 loop: CASSPLPSDSKVWNTEAFF. The CDR3 bases are TGTGCCAGCTCACCACTTCCCTCGGACAGTAAGGTATGGAACACTGAAGCTTTCTTT.

The chain joins TRBV24-1 to TRBJ2-2, with D unclear. Per germline, CDR1 KGHDR and CDR2 SFDVKD. This CDR3 region has 14 residues. V lost 0 bases and J 6 bases, leaving 7 bases between the germline ends. In DNA, the CDR3 is TGTGCCACCAGTGATTTGTACGAGGCCGGGGAGCTGTTTTTT. Translated: CATSDLYEAGELFF.

This clonotype occurred a few times. CDR3 residues: CASSPREVAKNIQYF. The CDR3 nucleotides are TGTGCCAGCTCACCCCGGGAAGTAGCCAAAAACATTCAGTACTTC. This chain joins TRBV18 and TRBJ2-4; maybe TRBD2 (5 bases). The CDR3 is made up of 15 amino acids. Germline V gene sequence: CDR1 KGHSH, CDR2 LQKENI. V lost 3 bases and J 0 bases, leaving 9 bases between the germline ends.

V usage is TRBV20-1 and J usage is TRBJ2-4; 7 bases map to TRBD2. The V gene's germline CDR1 is DFQATT and CDR2 SNEGSKA (reference sequence). V was clipped by 5 bases and J by 2 bases; unmatched bases: 9. This CDR3 contains 15 residues. This chain's CDR3 is CSAGLVPFPKNIQYF. The DNA for the CDR3 is TGCAGTGCTGGACTAGTCCCCTTCCCCAAAAACATTCAGTACTTC.

This clonotype showed up just once. The chain recombines TRBV12-5 with TRBJ2-1, with TRBD2 as a possible D gene (5 bases). The CDR3 sequence is 11 residues long. Between the trimmed V and J ends, which lost 3 bases and 9 bases, there was a span of 6 bases. Germline V gene lookup returns CDR1 LGHNT and CDR2 FRNRAP. CDR3 DNA: TGTGCTAGTGGTTTCGGGATTGAGCAGTTCTTC. It is translated as CASGFGIEQFF.

The V call is TRBV4-1, the J call TRBJ2-7; a possible D gene is TRBD2 (5 bases). The germline CDR1 and CDR2 sequences are MGHRA and YSYEKL. This CDR3 contains 15 residues. Trimming removed 3 bases from V and 2 bases from J, with 14 bases in between. CDR3 sequence reads: CASSHPPGRTYEQYF. The CDR3 DNA reads TGCGCCAGCAGCCACCCTCCGGGAAGGACCTACGAGCAGTACTTC.

The chain combines TRBV7-9 with TRBJ2-7; 13 bases line up with TRBD2. Per the germline V gene, CDR1 is SEHNR and CDR2 is FQNEAQ (reference sequence). The V gene end was trimmed by 6 bases and the J gene end by 1 base; junction bases not matched to a gene: 3. CDR3 size: 15 residues. The CDR3 sequence is CASRKTSGRSYEQYF. In nucleotides, the CDR3 is TGTGCCAGCAGAAAGACTAGCGGGAGGTCCTACGAGCAGTACTTC.

This chain connects TRBV5-6 to TRBJ2-1; TRBD2 matches 10 bases. The length of the CDR3 is 15 residues. J was trimmed by 6 bases and V by 2 bases; bases with no gene match: 5. The germline gives CDR1 SGHDT, CDR2 YYEEEE. The CDR3 is CASSFPSGSSNEQFF. In DNA form, the CDR3 reads TGTGCCAGCAGCTTTCCTAGCGGGAGTTCCAATGAGCAGTTCTTC.

V gene TRBV13 combines with J gene TRBJ2-1, with 11 bases identical to TRBD2. Germline V gene sequence: CDR1 PRHDT, CDR2 FYEKMQ (reference sequence). The CDR3 consists of 19 residues. V lost 5 bases to trimming and J lost 3 bases; unmatched junction nucleotides: 15. The CDR3 DNA reads TGTGCCAGCAGCCCGCAACTAGCGGGAGATAGAACTGACTACAATGAGCAGTTCTTC. Translating gives CASSPQLAGDRTDYNEQFF. Using reference TRBV13 and TRBJ2-1 for the parts outside the CDR3, the full variable domain is AAGVIQSPRHLIKEKRETATLKCYPIPRHDTVYWYQQGPGQDPQFLISFYEKMQSDKGSIPDRFSAQQFSDYHSELNMSSLELGDSALYFCASSPQLAGDRTDYNEQFFGPGTRLTVL.

This clonotype has just a few counts. This chain links TRBV6-1 with TRBJ2-1, with 8 bases that match TRBD1. Germline CDR1 is MNHNS and CDR2 is SASEGT. Trimming cost V 5 bases and J 3 bases; bases outside gene matches: 3. The CDR3 runs 14 residues. Written as DNA, the CDR3 is TGTGCCAGCAGTACCGGGACAGGCTACAATGAGCAGTTCTTC. This sequence encodes CASSTGTGYNEQFF.

The chain combines TRBV5-1 with TRBJ2-7; 12 bases agree with TRBD1. The CDR3 has 14 residues. From germline, CDR1 is SGHRS and CDR2 YFSETQ. Trimming at V came to 3 bases and at J to 5 bases, leaving 3 bases not matched to a gene. Here the CDR3 DNA reads TGCGCCAGCAGCTCGGGACAGGGGGCAGACGAGCAGTACTTC. Encoded protein: CASSSGQGADEQYF.

This clonotype occurred a few times. V gene TRBV7-2 combines with J gene TRBJ2-1; 7 nucleotides match TRBD2. V lost 5 bases, J lost 4 bases, and 14 bases stayed unmatched. CDR1 is SGHTA, CDR2 FQGNSA, per germline. CDR3 size: 17 residues. The CDR3 region has the DNA TGTGCCAGCAGCAAGGGACTATTGGGAGGACCATACAATGAGCAGTTCTTC. Amino acid sequence: CASSKGLLGGPYNEQFF.

CDR3 residues: CATTPGQSVSTNEKLFF. The CDR3 DNA follows: TGTGCCACGACTCCGGGACAGAGCGTTTCAACTAATGAAAAACTGTTTTTT. The chain has TRBV10-3 and TRBJ1-4; 7 nucleotides line up with TRBD1. The germline CDR1 and CDR2 sequences are ENHRY and SYGVKD. With 10 bases clipped from V and 0 bases from J, the junction kept 14 bases outside the gene matches. The CDR3 totals 17 residues.

This clonotype has a count of ten or more. The rearrangement uses TRBV15 and TRBJ2-7; tentative D call: TRBD1 (6 bases). The ends were cut back, 6 bases at V and 4 bases at J, with 19 bases in the middle. Germline assignment: CDR1 LNHNV and CDR2 YYDKDF (reference sequence). The CDR3 totals 15 residues. CDR3 amino acids: CATRRRPGHQYEQYF. In nucleotides, the CDR3 is TGTGCCACCAGAAGAAGACCGGGACACCAGTACGAGCAGTACTTC.

Only a few counts were recorded for this clonotype. This sequence joins TRBV21-1 and TRBJ2-3; the listed D gene, TRBD2, was not tested against the DNA. TRBV21-1 constitutes a pseudogene. This CDR3 is built from 19 residues. CDR3 sequence: CASSKAAGRGGRAPDTQYF. As DNA, the CDR3 is TGTGCCAGCAGCAAAGCTGCAGGGAGAGGCGGGAGGGCCCCAGATACGCAGTATTTT.

V gene TRBV7-9 combines with J gene TRBJ2-7, with D maybe TRBD1 (6 bases). The germline CDR1 and CDR2 sequences are SEHNR and FQNEAQ (reference sequence). V lost 0 bases and J lost 3, with 9 bases in between. CDR3 length: 14 amino acids. CDR3 protein: CASSLATGSYEQYF. CDR3 in DNA: TGTGCCAGCAGCTTAGCTACAGGGAGCTACGAGCAGTACTTC.

There are many counts of this clonotype. The chain carries TRBV20-1 and TRBJ2-3, with D possibly matching TRBD2 (5 bases). From germline, CDR1 is DFQATT and CDR2 SNEGSKA (reference sequence). The CDR3 runs 14 residues. Trimming took 0 bases from V and 6 from J, leaving 13 bases between them. The CDR3 sequence: CSARDLGSVDTQYF. The CDR3 region has the DNA TGCAGTGCTAGAGATCTAGGTAGCGTGGATACGCAGTATTTT.

The DNA for the CDR3 is TGTGCCAGCAGCTTATGGGAGAATCAGGACGAGCAGTACTTC. This codes for CASSLWENQDEQYF. This chain connects TRBV7-9 to TRBJ2-7, with D possibly TRBD2 on 5 matching bases. The CDR3 spans 14 residues. Trimming stripped 2 bases from V and 5 bases from J, with 13 bases between. Germline lookup yields CDR1 SEHNR and CDR2 FQNEAQ (reference sequence).

J is TRBJ2-1 and V is TRBV4-1, with 7 bases identical to TRBD2. The CDR3 covers 17 residues. Germline lookup yields CDR1 MGHRA and CDR2 YSYEKL. V lost 0 bases to trimming and J lost 4 bases; unmatched junction nucleotides: 9. The CDR3, as DNA: TGCGCCAGCAGCCAAGATGGTGAGACTAGCCATTACAATGAGCAGTTCTTC. It translates to CASSQDGETSHYNEQFF.

CDR3 bases: TGCGCCAGCAGCCAAAGCGTGACCGCATTCAGCTCCTACGAGCAGTACTTC. As protein: CASSQSVTAFSSYEQYF. The V call is TRBV4-1, the J call TRBJ2-7; D is ambiguous. The V gene lost 2 bases and the J gene lost 0 bases, with 17 bases spanning the gap. This CDR3 has 17 amino acids. Per germline, CDR1 MGHRA and CDR2 YSYEKL.

This clonotype has only a few counts. The CDR3 spells CASRPDRGWQETQYF. CDR3 sequence (DNA): TGTGCCAGCAGACCCGACAGGGGATGGCAAGAGACCCAGTACTTC. This rearrangement joins TRBV28 to TRBJ2-5, with TRBD1 matching over 8 bases. V was clipped by 6 bases and J by 2 bases; unmatched bases: 8. Germline V lookup: CDR1 MDHEN, CDR2 SYDVKM. This CDR3 has 15 amino acids.

In this sample, this clonotype turned up a few times. The chain carries TRBV6-2 or TRBV6-3 and TRBJ2-7; 10 positions match TRBD2. From germline, CDR1 is MNHEY and CDR2 SVGEGT. CDR3 length equals 15 residues. The junction had 3 bases not matched to a gene; V was cut back by 2 bases and J by 2 bases. The CDR3 sequence: CASSYRAGGPYEQYF. CDR3 DNA: TGTGCCAGCAGTTACCGAGCGGGAGGGCCCTACGAGCAGTACTTC.